Below are 7 T cell receptor beta chains sequenced from a single sample in a study of blood T cell repertoires in COVID-19. Here immunoSEQ multiplex PCR was the method, and the copy in TCRdb shows in-frame clones only, minus some. This table holds about 290,000 clones, around 90% found once. The sequenced material came from PBMCs or T cells enriched from blood (not recorded which). Every receptor here comes from a woman between 40 and 55 years old who had recovered from COVID-19.

The chain couples TRBV6-2 or TRBV6-3 to TRBJ1-2, with D unclear. V shed 2 bases and J shed 2 bases, with 15 bases lying between them. The CDR3 is made up of 16 amino acids. Germline CDR1 reads MNHEY; CDR2 reads SVGEGT. Here the CDR3 reads CASSYPLPLQNYGYTF. The CDR3 region has the DNA TGTGCCAGCAGTTACCCTCTGCCGTTACAGAACTATGGCTACACCTTC.

The rearrangement links TRBV24-1 to TRBJ2-3, with TRBD1 as a possible D gene (6 bases). The CDR3 extends over 14 amino acids. Per germline, CDR1 KGHDR and CDR2 SFDVKD. V lost 3 bases and J 6 bases, leaving 12 bases between the germline ends. CDR3 sequence: CATSDGYRADTQYF. CDR3 sequence (DNA): TGTGCCACCAGTGATGGCTACAGGGCGGATACGCAGTATTTT.

The chain has TRBV6-2 or TRBV6-3 and TRBJ2-7; 12 nucleotides align to TRBD1. Germline assignment: CDR1 MNHEY and CDR2 SVGEGT. The CDR3 sequence is 17 residues long. V shed 6 bases and J 5 bases; nucleotides not matched to a gene: 14. CDR3 amino acids: CASSYSPPRDRGHEQYF. DNA of the CDR3: TGTGCCAGCAGCTATAGCCCACCGAGGGACAGGGGGCACGAGCAGTACTTC.

The chain joins TRBV2 to TRBJ2-5; 9 bases line up with TRBD1. In germline, CDR1 is SNHLY, CDR2 FYNNEI. Germline trimming cut 8 bases from V and 9 bases from J; bases unmatched to any gene: 10. The CDR3 spans 13 residues. The DNA of the CDR3 is TGTGCCAGCCGGCCACAGGGGGCATCGGCCCAGTACTTC. Its translation is CASRPQGASAQYF. The variable domain in full, with the rest retrieved from reference TRBV2 and TRBJ2-5, is EPEVTQTPSHQVTQMGQEVILRCVPISNHLYFYWYRQILGQKVEFLVSFYNNEISEKSEIFDDQFSVERPDGSNFTLKIRSTKLEDSAMYFCASRPQGASAQYFGPGTRLLVL.

This rearrangement joins TRBV2 to TRBJ1-3; maybe TRBD1 (6 bases). Looked up from germline, CDR1 is SNHLY and CDR2 is FYNNEI. Trimming removed 11 bases at V and 0 bases at J, with 11 bases between. The CDR3 loop spans 13 amino acids. The CDR3 spells CAGWGRSGNTIYF. DNA for the CDR3: TGTGCCGGGTGGGGGCGCTCTGGAAACACCATATATTTT.

With respect to this clone: One junction end does not reproduce the germline sequence, and a read error may be involved. This chain connects TRBV5-1 to TRBJ1-2, with D maybe TRBD1 (5 bases). The CDR3 runs to 12 residues. Per germline, CDR1 SGHRS and CDR2 YFSETQ. CDR3 in DNA: TGCGCCAGCAGCTTGGACACCCGACAGATCTACTTC. As protein: CASSLDTRQIYF.

V is TRBV4-1 and J is TRBJ1-1; D might be TRBD1 (6 bases). Trimming took 7 bases from V and 0 from J, leaving 18 bases between them. The CDR3 consists of 16 residues. CDR1 and CDR2 (germline): MGHRA, YSYEKL. The CDR3 DNA is TGCGCCAGCAACTTACGCGGGGGACAAATGAACACTGAAGCTTTCTTT. This codes for CASNLRGGQMNTEAFF.